The T cell receptor beta chain described here comes from a study of CD8+ T cells in alopecia areata (dated by TCRdb to the late 2010s). About the full investigation: The treated patients took part in an open-label pilot trial in which moderate-to-severe alopecia areata was treated with oral tofacitinib at 5 to 10 mg twice daily. Tofacitinib was given for 6 to 18 months, followed by 6 months of follow-up off drug to assess delayed response and recurrence. Disease severity in treated patients was measured with the SALT score, which quantifies the percentage of affected scalp surface area. High-throughput TCRbeta sequencing was used to examine T cell clonal expansion in alopecia areata in both the C3H/HeJ mouse model and human patients. On the human side, TCRbeta sequencing was run on scalp tissue and on sorted CD4+ and CD8+ peripheral blood T cells from healthy controls and from alopecia areata patients with either patchy or totalis/universalis disease. Biopsies were taken from tofacitinib-treated patients at baseline and at 4 and 24 weeks of treatment, and a later scalp biopsy was taken in several of the tofacitinib-treated patients. Scalp clonality was compared across normal scalp (n=4), patchy alopecia areata scalp (n=8), and alopecia totalis/universalis scalp (n=8). The RNA source kit depended on sample type: the PAXgene miRNA kit for fixed scalp, the miRNeasy kit for PBMCs, and the RNeasy kit for mouse skin. TCRbeta CDR3 regions were amplified by immunoSEQ multiplex PCR using 35 Vbeta forward and 13 Jbeta reverse primers.

What the authors observed across the whole study: Unlike mouse skin, where gammadelta T cells dominate, normal human skin contains resident alphabeta T cells that get sequenced too, which complicates analysis of the scalp TCR repertoire. Because the treated cohort was small and had only one nonresponder, larger studies are needed to examine links between baseline CD8+ expansion and response. Lesional scalp, especially in alopecia totalis/universalis, showed higher clonality and more expanded CD8+ clones than normal scalp, suggesting antigenic drive. Tofacitinib significantly decreased scalp clonality and the number of expanded CD8+ clones among the top 100 scalp clones. TCR sequences shared between patients were less clear than in mice, possibly partly because of HLA diversity in the patient population. During tofacitinib treatment, many expanded lesional clones stuck around in both scalp and blood, and this persistence may partly explain why relapse happens after treatment is stopped.

According to the study, the label for this sample's time point signals: roughly 26 weeks on oral tofacitinib. Taken with the paper, the label for treatment or condition translates to: oral pan-JAK inhibitor, 5-10 mg twice daily. Lesional scalp punch biopsies and peripheral blood were collected from alopecia areata patients. After PBMCs were isolated by density centrifugation and stained for CD3, CD4 and CD8, a FACSAria was used to sort CD4+ and CD8+ T cells. This clone has more than one count but fewer than ten. There is no known antigen for this receptor. Per-base quality was not reported, and no clone a single base away is much larger than it. Library preparation was by the immunoSEQ multiplex PCR assay. To provide template for TCR sequencing, every sample had RNA extracted and reverse transcribed into cDNA. SuperScript III was used for first-strand cDNA synthesis, primed with a 2:1 mix of oligo-dT and random hexamers. A synthetic immune receptor repertoire was used to assess amplification bias, and residual bias was removed computationally. The authors' analysis ran thus. Raw reads were preprocessed to remove errors, and CDR3 was defined according to IMGT conventions as the region from the conserved cysteine to phenylalanine. Clonality was calculated as 1 minus Shannon entropy normalized by log2 of the number of productive unique TCRs. Scalp TCRbeta sequences were cross-referenced with sorted blood CD4 and CD8 repertoires so that the CD4 or CD8 identity of scalp clones could be inferred. The clones in this table, taken by TCRdb from immuneACCESS, are in-frame only. Not every clone is retained; where verified, under half of the shortfall comes from an unresolved V gene, and the cause of the rest is unknown. That table gives V, J and clone size, and the DNA gave D and trimming. The sample data list over 150,000 clones, and approximately 62% of these were observed just once. The top ten hold approximately 14% of the sample.

The input for sequencing was CD4+ T cells sorted from blood, taken at week 24, from a patient treated with tofacitinib. The sequence was obtained from a human donor with alopecia areata.

The CDR3 protein: CASSPTMPGQLRGLYGYTF. The nucleotide sequence reads as follows: TGTGCCAGTAGTCCAACAATGCCGGGACAGTTGAGGGGTCTCTATGGCTACACCTTC. The receptor chain draws on TRBV19 and TRBJ1-2; a stretch of 7 junction bases matches TRBD1. CDR1 and CDR2 were assigned from the germline V gene (reference sequence) as LNHDA and SQIVND. Germline trimming amounts to 5 bases on V and 4 bases on J, with 22 as the count of junction bases outside the gene matches. The CDR3 sequence holds 19 residues, the cysteine and phenylalanine included. Only the CDR3 DNA stays, 57 bases, in frame from base 1.